This TCR beta chain derives from a study of Ad26.COV2.S vaccination and SARS-CoV-2 variants. Only in-frame clones appear in the TCRdb table, and some are missing; sequencing was by immunoSEQ multiplex PCR. The data hold around 300,000 clones, with roughly 88% observed a single time. V lost 2 bases, J lost 0 bases, and 12 bases lay in between. CDR1 and CDR2 from the germline V gene are MNHEY and SVGAGI. CDR3 length equals 16 residues. Treatment denoted: some 20 received Ad26.COV2.S at low or high dose, single or two shots; several received placebo; per-sample allocation not given. Sampling took place 63 days after the first vaccine or placebo injection.

This chain joins TRBV6-5 and TRBJ2-3; D gene unclear. This material consisted of peripheral blood, taken in a trial of Ad26.COV2.S vaccine versus placebo. The receptor was isolated from a person between 18 and 60 years old who received the Ad26.COV2.S COVID-19 vaccine or a placebo. CDR3 sequence (DNA): TGTGCCAGCAGTTACAGTCTAATGCCTAGCACAGATACGCAGTATTTT. Translating it yields CASSYSLMPSTDTQYF.